This entry features one T cell receptor beta chain sequence. One end of the junction is discordant with germline, which a read error may explain. The library came from three nested PCR rounds adapted from ARM-PCR protocols. TCRdb passed the multiplex PCR reads through MiXCR, listing each CDR3 protein once. The data show some 120,000 distinct CDR3 sequences, with approximately 71% seen just once and roughly 13% held by the top ten. This sample is drawn from a study of tumor and adjacent non-tumor tissue in lung cancer. The germline CDR1 and CDR2 sequences are KGHDR and SFDVKD. CDR3 length: 12 residues. The template was RNA from unsorted bulk tissue.

The chain uses TRBV24-1 and TRBJ1-4; D gene uncertain. Material for sequencing was lung tumor tissue. This receptor was identified in a man in his thirties or forties with non-small cell lung cancer. The CDR3 is CATNDLNGKLFF. For the CDR3, the DNA is TGTGCCACCAATGATTTGAATGGAAAACTGTTTTTT.